This passage covers 22 T cell receptor beta chains from one sample sequenced in a study of blood T cell repertoires in COVID-19. The assay was immunoSEQ multiplex PCR, and TCRdb's table has in-frame clones only and misses some. The sample yields hundreds of thousands of clones, about nine tenths seen once. Sequencing was done on a sample of peripheral blood. These receptors all come from a woman between 18 and 30 years old with acute or convalescent COVID-19.

The chain has TRBV6-6 and TRBJ2-5, with 8 bases lining up with TRBD2. Per the germline V gene, CDR1 is MNHNY and CDR2 is SVGAGI (reference sequence). The CDR3 is 16 residues long. J gave up 5 bases and V 5 bases, and 13 bases lay outside the gene matches. CDR3 loop: CASSQLSGVLTETQYF. The CDR3 nucleotides are TGTGCCAGCAGTCAACTTAGCGGGGTACTAACCGAGACCCAGTACTTC.

To note about this clone: Different DNA sequences within this sample yield the same CDR3. The V and J genes are TRBV4-1 and TRBJ1-5, with D unresolved. Trimming removed 1 base at V and 5 bases at J, with 6 bases between. Germline V gene lookup returns CDR1 MGHRA and CDR2 YSYEKL. The CDR3 runs 13 residues. The CDR3 spells CASSQGSDQPQHF. The CDR3 nucleotides read TGCGCCAGCAGCCAAGGTTCGGATCAGCCCCAGCATTTT.

This clone was seen once. This chain links TRBV18 with TRBJ1-5; TRBD1 matches at 10 bases. The germline V gene encodes CDR1 KGHSH and CDR2 LQKENI. With 3 bases clipped from V and 5 bases from J, the junction kept 4 bases outside the gene matches. This CDR3 is built from 15 residues. The CDR3 reads CASSPGQGRYQPQHF. DNA for the CDR3: TGTGCCAGCTCACCGGGACAGGGGAGGTATCAGCCCCAGCATTTT.

The V call is TRBV3-1 (or the pseudogene TRBV3-2), the J call TRBJ2-7, with 9 bases aligning to TRBD1. The CDR3 contains 16 residues. Trimming removed 2 bases from V and 7 bases from J; junction bases left unmatched: 12. In germline, CDR1 is LGHDT, CDR2 YNNKEL (reference sequence). CDR3 bases: TGTGCCAGCAGCCAAACCTCGGGACAGGGACTCCGGGAGCAGTACTTC. It encodes CASSQTSGQGLREQYF.

This clone is a singleton in its sample. The V and J genes are TRBV3-1 (or the pseudogene TRBV3-2) and TRBJ2-7, with 7 bases aligning to TRBD2. The CDR3 loop spans 15 amino acids. Germline CDR1 LGHDT, CDR2 YNNKEL (reference sequence). Trimming took 0 bases from V and 2 from J; bases not matched to a gene: 4. The CDR3 sequence is CASSQDCGRTYEQYF. CDR3 DNA sequence: TGTGCCAGCAGCCAAGATTGCGGGAGAACCTACGAGCAGTACTTC.

V gene TRBV7-9 combines with J gene TRBJ1-3, with D possibly TRBD1 on 5 matching bases. The CDR3 consists of 17 residues. Germline CDR1 is SEHNR and CDR2 is FQNEAQ (reference sequence). Trimming left V 5 bases short and J 2 bases short, with 19 bases between. As DNA, the CDR3 is TGTGCCAGCAGCCTTATTTGGACTAGGGACCCTGGAAACACCATATATTTT. This codes for CASSLIWTRDPGNTIYF.

The chain uses TRBV3-1 (or the pseudogene TRBV3-2) and TRBJ1-2, with D unclear. Between the trimmed V and J ends, which lost 1 base and 7 bases, there was a span of 10 bases. CDR3 size: 13 residues. Germline V gene data show CDR1 as LGHDT and CDR2 as YNNKEL (reference sequence). The DNA for the CDR3 is TGTGCCAGCAGCCAAGTTGTCGGGGTTGGCTACACCTTC. Encoded protein: CASSQVVGVGYTF.

The chain carries TRBV29-1 and TRBJ2-3; 8 nucleotides align to TRBD1. The CDR3 covers 20 residues. The V gene's germline CDR1 is SQVTM and CDR2 ANQGSEA. V dropped 7 bases and J dropped 0; count of bases not matched to a gene: 24. The CDR3 nucleotides are TGCAGCGCCCGAGTCCTGTTGACAGGGGCCCGAAGGATGAGCACAGATACGCAGTATTTT. As protein: CSARVLLTGARRMSTDTQYF.

The rearrangement joins TRBV5-4 to TRBJ2-3, with 8 bases aligning to TRBD2. V lost 2 bases, J lost 2 bases, and 4 bases stayed unmatched. The germline V gene has CDR1 SGHNT and CDR2 YYREEE (reference sequence). The CDR3 spans 15 residues. The chain's CDR3 is CASSFGGGSTDTQYF. The CDR3 region has the DNA TGTGCCAGCAGCTTCGGGGGGGGCTCCACAGATACGCAGTATTTT.

This CDR3 reads CASSLVEFGFNEQFF. CDR3 DNA: TGCGCCAGCAGCTTGGTCGAATTCGGTTTCAATGAGCAGTTCTTC. J is TRBJ2-1 and V is TRBV5-1; unclear D gene. Deletions cut 0 bases from V and 6 bases from J, with 13 bases between. CDR1 and CDR2 from the germline V gene are SGHRS and YFSETQ. CDR3 length equals 15 residues.

This sequence joins TRBV7-2 and TRBJ1-2, with no clear D. The CDR3 loop spans 15 amino acids. V shed 2 bases and J shed 8 bases, with 18 bases lying between them. From germline, CDR1 is SGHTA and CDR2 FQGNSA. DNA of the CDR3: TGTGCCAGCAGCTTATATGAAGGTTTGAGGGTAGGCTACACCTTC. Amino acid sequence: CASSLYEGLRVGYTF.

This chain links TRBV7-9 with TRBJ1-4, with 7 positions matching TRBD1. With V trimmed by 5 bases and J by 4 bases, 7 bases remained unmatched. The CDR3 sequence is 15 residues long. From germline, CDR1 is SEHNR and CDR2 FQNEAQ (reference sequence). Here the CDR3 DNA reads TGTGCCAGCAGCAAAGACAGGGCAGTTAATGAAAAACTGTTTTTT. Its translation: CASSKDRAVNEKLFF. The variable domain in full, with the rest retrieved from reference TRBV7-9 and TRBJ1-4, is DTGVSQNPRHKITKRGQNVTFRCDPISEHNRLYWYRQTLGQGPEFLTYFQNEAQLEKSRLLSDRFSAERPKGSFSTLEIQRTEQGDSAMYLCASSKDRAVNEKLFFGSGTQLSVL.

The rearrangement uses TRBV6-2 or TRBV6-3 and TRBJ1-6; TRBD1 is a possible D gene (6 bases). Trimming removed 4 bases at V and 9 bases at J, with 13 bases between. The CDR3 covers 14 residues. CDR1 is MNHEY, CDR2 SVGEGT, per germline. The CDR3 region has the DNA TGTGCCAGCAGTTTGCTGGACAGTCGTTCACCCCTCCACTTT. It specifies CASSLLDSRSPLHF.

The genes are TRBV7-2 and TRBJ1-1, with TRBD1 identical over 8 bases. Germline V gene sequence: CDR1 SGHTA, CDR2 FQGNSA. Unmatched junction bases numbered 5, after V lost 8 bases and J lost 0 bases. The CDR3 contains 14 residues. Written as DNA, the CDR3 is TGTGCCAGCGGCCAGGGGGCCCTGAACACTGAAGCTTTCTTT. Amino acids: CASGQGALNTEAFF.

The chain joins TRBV19 to TRBJ1-2; D call uncertain. Per germline, CDR1 LNHDA and CDR2 SQIVND (reference sequence). V was shortened by 6 bases and J by 2 bases, with 19 bases between the two germline ends. This CDR3 is built from 16 residues. CDR3 bases: TGTGCCAGTAGCCCACCAAAAGGGTGGGAGAACTATGGCTACACCTTC. Translation gives CASSPPKGWENYGYTF.

The chain combines TRBV6-1 with TRBJ1-5, with unresolved D. CDR3 size: 15 residues. V shed 6 bases and J shed 2 bases, with 14 bases lying between them. Germline CDR1 MNHNS, CDR2 SASEGT. The CDR3 spells CASSTPVQGNQPQHF. For the CDR3, the DNA is TGTGCCAGCAGCACGCCCGTGCAGGGCAATCAGCCCCAGCATTTT.

J is TRBJ1-1 and V is TRBV4-3; maybe TRBD1 (6 bases). Germline assignment: CDR1 LGHNA and CDR2 YSLEER. Deletions cut 0 bases from V and 4 bases from J, with 18 bases between. This CDR3 has 17 residues. CDR3 in amino acids: CASSQDLGGHLATEAFF. The CDR3, as DNA: TGCGCCAGCAGCCAAGACCTAGGGGGACACTTGGCCACTGAAGCTTTCTTT.

The gene calls are TRBV6-5 and TRBJ2-7, with D tentatively TRBD1 (6 bases). V lost 8 bases to trimming and J lost 2 bases, with 10 bases between them. Germline-derived CDR1 and CDR2 are MNHEY and SVGAGI. The CDR3 loop spans 12 amino acids. The CDR3 protein is CASGQSPYEQYF. The CDR3 DNA sequence: TGTGCCAGCGGACAGTCCCCCTACGAGCAGTACTTC.

The genes are TRBV19 and TRBJ2-7, with a possible D match to TRBD1 (7 bases). This CDR3 region has 17 residues. Germline V lookup: CDR1 LNHDA, CDR2 SQIVND (reference sequence). V was trimmed by 3 bases and J by 0 bases, leaving 18 bases between them. The CDR3 here is CASSISGPQGGSYEQYF. The CDR3 nucleotides are TGTGCCAGTAGTATTTCCGGACCCCAGGGGGGCTCCTACGAGCAGTACTTC.

CDR3 nucleotide sequence: TGTGCCAGCAGCTTATGGAGGCGGGGGGTTTCCTACGAGCAGTACTTC. Translating gives CASSLWRRGVSYEQYF. The V and J genes are TRBV7-9 and TRBJ2-7, with 8 bases fitting TRBD2. Germline loops: CDR1 SEHNR, CDR2 FQNEAQ (reference sequence). V lost 2 bases, J lost 1 base, and 7 bases stayed unmatched. This CDR3 has 16 residues.

This chain connects TRBV19 to TRBJ1-5, with D uncertain. This CDR3 has 15 amino acids. V dropped 3 bases and J dropped 3 bases, with 12 bases sitting between them. The germline gives CDR1 LNHDA, CDR2 SQIVND (reference sequence). DNA of the CDR3: TGTGCCAGTAGTATGCTGTTGGCCCACAATCAGCCCCAGCATTTT. Translating it yields CASSMLLAHNQPQHF. The variable domain in full, with the rest retrieved from reference TRBV19 and TRBJ1-5, is DGGITQSPKYLFRKEGQNVTLSCEQNLNHDAMYWYRQDPGQGLRLIYYSQIVNDFQKGDIAEGYSVSREKKESFPLTVTSAQKNPTAFYLCASSMLLAHNQPQHFGDGTRLSIL.

This clone was detected once. This chain links TRBV6-5 with TRBJ1-2; tentatively, D is TRBD1 (6 bases). The CDR3 has 14 amino acids. Trimming took off 4 bases at V and 8 bases at J, with 17 bases between the two ends. CDR1 and CDR2 (germline): MNHEY, SVGAGI. CDR3 residues: CASSSPTGLRGYTF. The CDR3 nucleotides are TGTGCCAGCAGTTCCCCAACAGGGTTGAGAGGCTACACCTTC.